This TCR beta chain was sequenced during a study of Ad26.COV2.S vaccination and SARS-CoV-2 variants. This table comes from immunoSEQ multiplex PCR, and its TCRdb copy is limited to in-frame clones, with some not included. The sample yields some 640,000 clones, around 92% seen once. Specified treatment: some 20 received Ad26.COV2.S at low or high dose, single or two shots; roughly 5 received placebo; per-sample allocation not given. Collection of the samples took place on day 63 after the first injection of vaccine or placebo. Donation was by an adult aged 18-55 years who was in Boston. CDR3 length equals 14 residues. Germline CDR1 LNHDA, CDR2 SQIVND (reference sequence). The V end lost 5 bases, the J end lost 6 bases, and 14 bases lay between the germline ends.

The TCR sequence derives from a person between 18 and 65 years old who received the Ad26.COV2.S COVID-19 vaccine or a placebo. The sample here was peripheral blood, taken in a trial of Ad26.COV2.S vaccine versus placebo. The chain recombines TRBV19 with TRBJ1-5, with a weak D call TRBD1 (5 bases). Here the CDR3 reads CASSPRTGGQPQHF. The CDR3 DNA follows: TGTGCCAGTAGTCCCAGGACTGGGGGTCAGCCCCAGCATTTT.